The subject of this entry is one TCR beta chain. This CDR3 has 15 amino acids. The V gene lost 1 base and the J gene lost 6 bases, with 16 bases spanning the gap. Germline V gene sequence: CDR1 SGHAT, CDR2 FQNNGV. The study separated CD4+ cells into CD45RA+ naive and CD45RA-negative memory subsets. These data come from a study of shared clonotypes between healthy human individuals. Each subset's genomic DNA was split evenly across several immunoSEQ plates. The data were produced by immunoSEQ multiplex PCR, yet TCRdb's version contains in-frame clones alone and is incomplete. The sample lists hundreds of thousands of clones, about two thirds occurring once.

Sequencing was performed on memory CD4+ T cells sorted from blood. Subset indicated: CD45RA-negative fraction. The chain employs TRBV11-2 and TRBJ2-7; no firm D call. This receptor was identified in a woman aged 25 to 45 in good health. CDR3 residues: CASSLGVTKPGEQYF. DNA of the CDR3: TGTGCCAGCAGCTTAGGAGTCACAAAACCCGGCGAGCAGTACTTC.